This T cell receptor beta chain derives from a study of T-cell memory formation after mild COVID-19 (dated by TCRdb to the early 2020s). About the full investigation: TCR sequence clusters from the two donors were largely donor specific. T-cell clones expanding and contracting after mild COVID-19 in a couple of donors were tracked by longitudinal TCRalpha and TCRbeta repertoire sequencing. Two young, previously healthy adult volunteers made up the cohort, one male and one female. Broad study findings and their caveats: From day 15 to 85, contracting clones showed balanced CD4/CD8 phenotypes, whereas a second wave of clones that expanded from day 15 to 37 leaned towards CD4+. Contracting CD4+ clones turned up mainly in the CM and EM memory subsets, whereas EMRA was where CD8+ clones were enriched. SARS-CoV-2 specificity of the second-wave clones peaking on day 37 was not confirmed. The study covered only two mild cases, and larger cohorts including severe cases with pre-infection samples were considered necessary. Some responding clones were detected in pre-infection memory, which suggested that pre-existing cross-reactive memory T cells had joined the SARS-CoV-2 response.

TCRdb names Illumina NovaSeq 6000 as the instrument used. TCRalpha and TCRbeta cDNA libraries were built by 5'RACE with constant-segment primers, adding sample barcodes and unique molecular identifiers. RNA was extracted from every sample with Trizol reagent. Amplification of the libraries took two PCR steps, and the second step added a second sample barcode plus Illumina TruSeq adapters. Sequencing of the libraries was done on an Illumina NovaSeq, producing 2 x 150 bp paired-end reads. In the source study's methods: The reads were demultiplexed and collapsed into UMI-guided consensus sequences using migec v1.2.7. With mixcr v2.1.11, UMI consensuses were aligned to TRA and TRB V and J templates and assembled into clonotypes. A clonotype was counted as expanded or contracted only if both edgeR and NoisET called the change significant, with noise models trained on biological replicates. For edgeR calls, the thresholds were a false discovery rate-adjusted p below 0.01 and a log2 fold-change of 1. As an exploratory analysis of dynamics, max-normalized trajectories of the 1000 most abundant clonotypes were examined with PCA combined with hierarchical clustering. The CD4 or CD8 phenotype of responding clones was assigned using the separately sequenced CD4+ and CD8+ repertoires. TCRdb trimmed the raw reads at Q25, called clones with MiXCR and kept productive beta chains. When rows share a CDR3 protein, they turn into one entry using the most common DNA and genes. The V and J calls and clone size are TCRdb's, not the authors'. The sample includes 200,000 to 300,000 distinct CDR3 sequences, with over 15% observed a single time. The ten largest clones capture 22% of the sample.

This clonotype was recorded many times. What this receptor recognizes is not known. Base qualities are missing; no much larger clone stands one base away. PBMCs were isolated by Ficoll-Paque density gradient centrifugation. The clonotype was recovered from a man between 18 and 29 years old who had mild COVID-19 (a few samples of this study predate the infection). The sample titles of this study are shuffled in the database, so cell type and time point are left out; the donor was told from shared clones. Material: PBMCs or a T cell subset sorted from them (not recorded which).

In nucleotides, the sequence is TGCAGTGCTAGAGTAGGACTAGCGGGGGGGTATGGTGAGCAGTTCTTC. Its protein reads: CSARVGLAGGYGEQFF. The V gene is TRBV20-1 and the J gene is TRBJ2-1; TRBD2 agrees with 15 junctional bases. CDR1 is given as DFQATT and CDR2 as SNEGSKA, both from the germline V gene (reference sequence). Taken from cysteine to phenylalanine, the CDR3 has 16 residues. Kept here is only the CDR3 DNA, which spans 48 bases and is read in frame from base 1. Germline trimming: 1 base from V, 9 bases from J; junction bases outside gene matches: 7.